This T cell receptor (beta chain) was sequenced during a study of technical replicates of blood from a few donors. The CDR3 is made up of 14 amino acids. Germline V gene sequence: CDR1 SNHLY, CDR2 FYNNEI. Germline trimming cut 6 bases from V and 5 bases from J; bases unmatched to any gene: 3. Clones were read by immunoSEQ multiplex PCR, and TCRdb kept only the in-frame ones, dropping some. The repertoire includes over 15,000 clones, roughly 89% of them detected once, and approximately 13% sits in the top ten. The sample holds one count of this clone. The chain combines TRBV2 with TRBJ2-2; 10 bases line up with TRBD1. The TCR sequence derives from a human donor in good health. The sequencing sample was made of PBMCs. The CDR3 reads CASRGQGFTGELFF. The DNA for the CDR3 is TGTGCCAGCAGGGGACAGGGGTTTACCGGGGAGCTGTTTTTT.